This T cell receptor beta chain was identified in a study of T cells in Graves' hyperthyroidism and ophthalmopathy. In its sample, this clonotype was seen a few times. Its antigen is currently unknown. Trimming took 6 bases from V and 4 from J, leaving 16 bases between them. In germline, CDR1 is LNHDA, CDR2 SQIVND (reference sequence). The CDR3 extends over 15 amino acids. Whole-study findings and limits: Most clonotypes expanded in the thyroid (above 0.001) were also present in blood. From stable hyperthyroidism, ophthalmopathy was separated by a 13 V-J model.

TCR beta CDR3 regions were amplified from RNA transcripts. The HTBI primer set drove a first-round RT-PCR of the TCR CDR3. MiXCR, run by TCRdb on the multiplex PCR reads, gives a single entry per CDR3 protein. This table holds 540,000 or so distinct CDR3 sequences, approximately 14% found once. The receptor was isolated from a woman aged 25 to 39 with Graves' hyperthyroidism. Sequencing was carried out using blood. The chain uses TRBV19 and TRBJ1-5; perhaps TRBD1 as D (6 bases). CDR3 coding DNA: TGTGCCAGTAGCCGGGGGGGGGCGGATAATCAGCCCCAGCATTTT. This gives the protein CASSRGGADNQPQHF.